This passage covers 10 T cell receptor beta chains from one sample sequenced in a study of blood T cell repertoires in COVID-19. The assay was immunoSEQ multiplex PCR, and TCRdb's table has in-frame clones only and misses some. The sample contains under 350,000 clones, around four fifths of which appear only once. The material sequenced was peripheral blood. These receptors were taken from a man in his fifties or sixties who had recovered from COVID-19.

The rearrangement joins TRBV19 to TRBJ1-2, with D possibly matching TRBD1 (6 bases). CDR1 and CDR2 from the germline V gene are LNHDA and SQIVND (reference sequence). The CDR3 consists of 16 residues. V dropped 3 bases and J dropped 7 bases, with 21 bases sitting between them. The CDR3 protein is CASSMLAGQPSAGYTF. The CDR3 DNA reads TGTGCCAGTAGTATGTTGGCAGGACAGCCGAGTGCTGGCTACACCTTC.

The chain carries TRBV28 and TRBJ1-2; D possibly corresponds to TRBD1 (5 bases). There are 13 residues in the CDR3. V dropped 3 bases and J dropped 10 bases, with 15 bases sitting between them. Germline V CDR1 and CDR2: MDHEN, SYDVKM. The CDR3 DNA reads TGTGCCAGCAGTTTCCGACAGTTTTTTCCCTACACCTTC. Protein product: CASSFRQFFPYTF.

The CDR3 DNA reads TGTGCCTGGAGTGTAGGGCCGGCAGGGGGTCAGCCCCAGCATTTT. Amino acid sequence: CAWSVGPAGGQPQHF. This chain connects TRBV30 to TRBJ1-5, with 7 bases that match TRBD1. Germline V lookup: CDR1 GTSNPN, CDR2 SVGIG (reference sequence). The CDR3 runs 15 residues. The junction had 8 bases not matched to a gene; V was cut back by 0 bases and J by 6 bases.

This clone has just a few counts. This sequence joins TRBV6-5 and TRBJ1-5; weak D call: TRBD1 (6 bases). The CDR3 is made up of 15 amino acids. The germline CDR1 and CDR2 sequences are MNHEY and SVGAGI. CDR3 loop: CAIVGWRGANQPQHF. The CDR3 nucleotides read TGTGCTATTGTCGGGTGGCGGGGGGCGAATCAGCCCCAGCATTTT.

The chain carries TRBV5-4 and TRBJ2-1, with 15 bases matching TRBD2. Germline CDR1 reads SGHNT; CDR2 reads YYREEE (reference sequence). The CDR3 runs 16 residues. V shed 4 bases, J shed 6 bases, and the junction held 5 bases outside the gene matches. CDR3 in amino acids: CASSVGLAGGSNEQFF. CDR3 in DNA: TGTGCCAGCAGCGTGGGACTAGCGGGAGGAAGCAATGAGCAGTTCTTC.

A single count supports this clone. V usage is TRBV6-5 and J usage is TRBJ1-5, with a tentative D call TRBD1 (5 bases). V lost 8 bases and J lost 0, with 14 bases in between. This CDR3 contains 15 residues. Germline V gives CDR1 MNHEY, CDR2 SVGAGI. CDR3 residues: CASRSGALSNQPQHF. CDR3 DNA: TGTGCCAGCCGGAGCGGGGCTCTTAGCAATCAGCCCCAGCATTTT.

The chain carries TRBV27 and TRBJ1-1, with 7 bases aligning to TRBD1. Germline CDR1 reads MNHEY; CDR2 reads SMNVEV (reference sequence). This CDR3 region has 15 residues. The V gene end was trimmed by 6 bases and the J gene end by 1 base; junction bases not matched to a gene: 8. The CDR3 DNA sequence: TGTGCCAGCAGGGAACAGGACAGGACGAACACTGAAGCTTTCTTT. As protein: CASREQDRTNTEAFF.

The rearrangement uses TRBV29-1 and TRBJ1-3; D is perhaps TRBD1 (5 bases). The CDR3 has 12 amino acids. CDR1 SQVTM and CDR2 ANQGSEA come from the germline V gene. The germline V and J ends were trimmed by 6 bases and 11 bases, with 17 bases remaining between them. The CDR3 DNA reads TGCAGCGTGGGGGACGCCGGGGGATCCATATATTTT. Protein sequence: CSVGDAGGSIYF.

Only a few counts were recorded for this clone. This rearrangement joins TRBV19 to TRBJ2-7, with TRBD1 identical over 7 bases. Germline V CDR1 and CDR2: LNHDA, SQIVND (reference sequence). Unmatched junction bases numbered 16, after V lost 3 bases and J lost 8 bases. The CDR3 totals 16 residues. The DNA for the CDR3 is TGTGCCAGTAGTATTCAGGCGACAGGGAGTACGATGAAGCAGTACTTC. Translated, it gives CASSIQATGSTMKQYF.

DNA for the CDR3: TGTGCCAGCAGCCCTACCCGACTAGCGAGTTACAATGAGCAGTTCTTC. It is translated as CASSPTRLASYNEQFF. The rearrangement uses TRBV11-1 and TRBJ2-1; 8 positions match TRBD2. Trimming at V came to 5 bases and at J to 4 bases, leaving 10 bases not matched to a gene. The CDR3 sequence is 16 residues long. Germline V gene sequence: CDR1 SGHAT, CDR2 FQDESV (reference sequence).